The rows below give T cell receptor beta chains drawn from one sample of a study of OX40 agonist ivuxolimab in advanced cancers. Libraries were prepared by immunoSEQ multiplex PCR; TCRdb keeps only in-frame clonotypes and omits some of them. The data show 150,000 to 180,000 clones, under 95% seen once. Sequenced material: CD4+ or CD8+ T cells sorted from blood, taken in a trial of the OX40 agonist ivuxolimab. Receptor source: an adult with an advanced solid tumor such as melanoma, head and neck, liver or kidney cancer. CDR3s include the opening cysteine and the closing phenylalanine or tryptophan. The order of the fields is CDR3 protein, CDR3 DNA, D gene, clone size, V gene, J gene. The D gene is left open where the match is weak. The size entry is marked missing in some rows and otherwise reads once, few, many or a size class.

CASSPRGAPYNEQFF	TGTGCCAGCAGTCCCCGGGGGGCGCCCTACAATGAGCAGTTCTTC	.	.	TRBV28	TRBJ2-1
CASRVGQQETQYF	TGTGCCAGCAGGGTCGGACAGCAAGAGACCCAGTACTTC	.	.	TRBV28	TRBJ2-5
CASSLAAVNEKLFF	TGCGCCAGCAGCTTGGCGGCAGTTAATGAAAAACTGTTTTTT	.	once	TRBV5-1	TRBJ1-4
CASKGLAGTDTQYF	TGTGCCAGCAAGGGGCTAGCGGGGACAGATACGCAGTATTTT	TRBD2	.	TRBV25-1	TRBJ2-3
CASSFDRSGNTIYF	TGCGCCAGCAGCTTCGACAGGTCTGGAAACACCATATATTTT	.	.	TRBV5-4	TRBJ1-3
CASSQDLAQENRRFF	TGTGCCAGCAGCCAAGACCTAGCCCAGGAGAATCGTCGGTTCTTC	.	.	TRBV4-2	TRBJ2-1
CASSGGSANTEAFF	TGTGCCAGCAGCGGAGGGTCGGCGAACACTGAAGCTTTCTTT	.	.	TRBV9	TRBJ1-1
CASRHAQGRTGNTIYF	TGTGCCAGCAGACACGCACAGGGGCGAACTGGAAACACCATATATTTT	TRBD1	.	TRBV11-2	TRBJ1-3
CASSLPPQQTQYF	TGTGCCAGCAGCCTACCCCCGCAGCAGACCCAGTACTTC	.	once	TRBV9	TRBJ2-5
CASSVLGQGRDEQYF	TGTGCCAGCAGCGTATTGGGACAGGGCAGGGACGAGCAGTACTTC	TRBD1	.	TRBV9	TRBJ2-7
CASSQRRTSGNTIYF	TGTGCCAGCAGCCAGCGACGGACCTCTGGAAACACCATATATTTT	.	.	TRBV7-9	TRBJ1-3
CASSQDRSTNQPQHF	TGCGCCAGCAGCCAAGACAGGTCCACAAATCAGCCCCAGCATTTT	.	.	TRBV4-3	TRBJ1-5
CASSIPTGIRGYTF	TGTGCCAGTAGTATCCCGACAGGGATCCGCGGCTACACCTTC	TRBD1	.	TRBV19	TRBJ1-2
CASSIDTTNYGYTF	TGTGCCAGTAGTATAGACACCACTAACTATGGCTACACCTTC	.	.	TRBV19	TRBJ1-2
CASTQAGGTDTQYF	TGTGCCAGCACCCAAGCGGGGGGAACAGATACGCAGTATTTT	TRBD2	.	TRBV6-5	TRBJ2-3
CASSSLGQAGPGELFF	TGTGCCAGCAGCTCCCTAGGACAGGCAGGTCCCGGGGAGCTGTTTTTT	TRBD1	.	TRBV5-6	TRBJ2-2